Following are 15 T cell receptor beta chains from one sample sequenced in a study of naive CD8 T cells in extremely preterm neonates. TCRdb's table, derived via immunoSEQ multiplex PCR, lists solely in-frame clones and lacks some. The repertoire holds several thousand clones, with approximately 98% as singletons. The source material was naive CD8+ T cells from blood. The receptors come from a human donor in good health.

The chain joins TRBV30 to TRBJ1-1, with 7 bases fitting TRBD1. The germline gives CDR1 GTSNPN, CDR2 SVGIG (reference sequence). This CDR3 has 13 amino acids. Trimming cost V 5 bases and J 5 bases; bases outside gene matches: 8. The CDR3, as DNA: TGTGCCTGGGATACAGGGGTGGGGACTGAAGCTTTCTTT. This codes for CAWDTGVGTEAFF.

This clone was detected once. The V call is TRBV6-1, the J call TRBJ2-5; TRBD2 is a possible D gene (5 bases). Trimming removed 5 bases at V and 0 bases at J, with 10 bases between. CDR1 is MNHNS and CDR2 is SASEGT in the germline V gene. The CDR3 totals 14 residues. CDR3 nucleotides: TGTGCCAGCAGTAATGGCGGGTACCAAGAGACCCAGTACTTC. Translated: CASSNGGYQETQYF.

The chain combines TRBV19 with TRBJ2-1, with TRBD2 matching over 8 bases. This CDR3 has 13 amino acids. With V trimmed by 4 bases and J by 9 bases, 5 bases remained unmatched. Germline V CDR1 and CDR2: LNHDA, SQIVND (reference sequence). DNA of the CDR3: TGTGCCAGTAGTAGCGGGGGGCCAAGTGAGCAGTTCTTC. Protein product: CASSSGGPSEQFF.

The chain has TRBV7-6 and TRBJ2-7; a possible D gene is TRBD2 (6 bases). The V gene lost 0 bases and the J gene lost 3 bases, with 12 bases spanning the gap. The CDR3 sequence is 15 residues long. Germline V gene lookup returns CDR1 SGHVS and CDR2 FNYEAQ. The CDR3 nucleotides read TGTGCCAGCAGCTTAGCAGCGGAGGGGTTCTACGAGCAGTACTTC. It translates to CASSLAAEGFYEQYF.

This CDR3 reads CASSLVANYNEQFF. For the CDR3, the DNA is TGTGCCAGCAGCTTGGTTGCGAACTACAATGAGCAGTTCTTC. The chain recombines TRBV27 with TRBJ2-1; no clear D gene. This CDR3 comprises 14 residues. V lost 6 bases and J 3 bases, leaving 12 bases between the germline ends. Germline-derived CDR1 and CDR2 are MNHEY and SMNVEV (reference sequence).

V gene TRBV2 combines with J gene TRBJ1-5; D remains ambiguous. CDR1 is SNHLY, CDR2 FYNNEI, per germline. Deletions cut 0 bases from V and 10 bases from J, with 10 bases between. This CDR3 is 13 amino acids long. The CDR3 DNA follows: TGTGCCAGCAGTGAAGCTGGTATCTACCCCCAGCATTTT. Encoded protein: CASSEAGIYPQHF.

This chain uses TRBV9 with TRBJ1-3; unclear D gene. Trimming left V 3 bases short and J 0 bases short, with 13 bases between. The CDR3 length is 16 residues. Germline CDR1 and CDR2: SGDLS and YYNGEE. CDR3 sequence: CASSEDGLSSGNTIYF. In DNA form, the CDR3 reads TGTGCCAGCAGCGAGGACGGACTTTCCTCTGGAAACACCATATATTTT.

The rearrangement joins TRBV29-1 to TRBJ2-1; TRBD2 might be the D (5 bases). Looked up from germline, CDR1 is SQVTM and CDR2 is ANQGSEA. The V and J ends lost 4 bases and 7 bases respectively, with 17 bases between them. The CDR3 runs 14 residues. The CDR3 is CSVVWTLSVNEQFF. For the CDR3, the DNA is TGCAGCGTTGTTTGGACTCTCTCCGTAAATGAGCAGTTCTTC.

The gene calls are TRBV2 and TRBJ2-1, with D possibly being TRBD2 (6 bases). The CDR3 runs 13 residues. Per germline, CDR1 SNHLY and CDR2 FYNNEI. Between the trimmed V and J ends, which lost 10 bases and 3 bases, there was a span of 13 bases. For the CDR3, the DNA is TGTGCCATCCCGGGAGACAGCTACAATGAGCAGTTCTTC. This translates into CAIPGDSYNEQFF. Full variable domain (remainder filled in from reference TRBV2 and TRBJ2-1): EPEVTQTPSHQVTQMGQEVILRCVPISNHLYFYWYRQILGQKVEFLVSFYNNEISEKSEIFDDQFSVERPDGSNFTLKIRSTKLEDSAMYFCAIPGDSYNEQFFGPGTRLTVL.

J is TRBJ2-2 and V is TRBV6-6; TRBD2 aligns across 11 bases. Germline lookup yields CDR1 MNHNY and CDR2 SVGAGI (reference sequence). V gave up 1 base and J gave up 6 bases; unmatched junction bases: 4. CDR3 size: 16 residues. The CDR3 DNA sequence: TGTGCCAGCAGTTACTTTCTAGCGGGGGGCGCCGGGGAGCTGTTTTTT. This encodes CASSYFLAGGAGELFF.

This sequence joins TRBV7-9 and TRBJ1-3; 7 bases align to TRBD1. The germline CDR1 and CDR2 sequences are SEHNR and FQNEAQ (reference sequence). With 4 bases clipped from V and 0 bases from J, the junction kept 9 bases outside the gene matches. The CDR3 spans 17 residues. The CDR3 nucleotides read TGTGCCAGCAGCTCTCCCGAAGACAGGGTCTCTGGAAACACCATATATTTT. It encodes CASSSPEDRVSGNTIYF.

Worth noting for this clone: One end of the junction is discordant with germline, which a read error may explain. The rearrangement joins TRBV6-5 to TRBJ1-6; 7 positions agree with TRBD1. This CDR3 is built from 14 residues. The V gene's germline CDR1 is MNHEY and CDR2 SVGAGI. For the CDR3, the DNA is TGTGCCAGCCGCTTCAAGGGGGCCCATTCTCCCCTCCACTTT. Translating gives CASRFKGAHSPLHF.

The chain combines TRBV2 with TRBJ1-1, with 8 positions matching TRBD1. With V trimmed by 6 bases and J by 5 bases, 8 bases remained unmatched. The CDR3 is 14 residues long. In germline, CDR1 is SNHLY, CDR2 FYNNEI. The CDR3 nucleotides are TGTGCCAGCAGGAGAGGACAGGGCGAAACTGAAGCTTTCTTT. This translates into CASRRGQGETEAFF.

V and J are TRBV11-2 and TRBJ2-3; no clear D. The CDR3 extends over 16 amino acids. Germline V gives CDR1 SGHAT, CDR2 FQNNGV. Trimming cost V 5 bases and J 1 base, with 16 bases left between them. The CDR3, as DNA: TGTGCCAGCAGCCCCCTAGGCGGATTGGGCACAGATACGCAGTATTTT. Amino acid sequence: CASSPLGGLGTDTQYF.

This chain uses TRBV2 with TRBJ2-7; 9 nucleotides match TRBD1. Germline V gives CDR1 SNHLY, CDR2 FYNNEI. Trimming took 8 bases from V and 3 from J; bases not matched to a gene: 8. The CDR3 spans 14 residues. CDR3 sequence: CASGADRGVYEQYF. CDR3 nucleotides: TGTGCCAGCGGAGCCGACAGGGGGGTCTACGAGCAGTACTTC.